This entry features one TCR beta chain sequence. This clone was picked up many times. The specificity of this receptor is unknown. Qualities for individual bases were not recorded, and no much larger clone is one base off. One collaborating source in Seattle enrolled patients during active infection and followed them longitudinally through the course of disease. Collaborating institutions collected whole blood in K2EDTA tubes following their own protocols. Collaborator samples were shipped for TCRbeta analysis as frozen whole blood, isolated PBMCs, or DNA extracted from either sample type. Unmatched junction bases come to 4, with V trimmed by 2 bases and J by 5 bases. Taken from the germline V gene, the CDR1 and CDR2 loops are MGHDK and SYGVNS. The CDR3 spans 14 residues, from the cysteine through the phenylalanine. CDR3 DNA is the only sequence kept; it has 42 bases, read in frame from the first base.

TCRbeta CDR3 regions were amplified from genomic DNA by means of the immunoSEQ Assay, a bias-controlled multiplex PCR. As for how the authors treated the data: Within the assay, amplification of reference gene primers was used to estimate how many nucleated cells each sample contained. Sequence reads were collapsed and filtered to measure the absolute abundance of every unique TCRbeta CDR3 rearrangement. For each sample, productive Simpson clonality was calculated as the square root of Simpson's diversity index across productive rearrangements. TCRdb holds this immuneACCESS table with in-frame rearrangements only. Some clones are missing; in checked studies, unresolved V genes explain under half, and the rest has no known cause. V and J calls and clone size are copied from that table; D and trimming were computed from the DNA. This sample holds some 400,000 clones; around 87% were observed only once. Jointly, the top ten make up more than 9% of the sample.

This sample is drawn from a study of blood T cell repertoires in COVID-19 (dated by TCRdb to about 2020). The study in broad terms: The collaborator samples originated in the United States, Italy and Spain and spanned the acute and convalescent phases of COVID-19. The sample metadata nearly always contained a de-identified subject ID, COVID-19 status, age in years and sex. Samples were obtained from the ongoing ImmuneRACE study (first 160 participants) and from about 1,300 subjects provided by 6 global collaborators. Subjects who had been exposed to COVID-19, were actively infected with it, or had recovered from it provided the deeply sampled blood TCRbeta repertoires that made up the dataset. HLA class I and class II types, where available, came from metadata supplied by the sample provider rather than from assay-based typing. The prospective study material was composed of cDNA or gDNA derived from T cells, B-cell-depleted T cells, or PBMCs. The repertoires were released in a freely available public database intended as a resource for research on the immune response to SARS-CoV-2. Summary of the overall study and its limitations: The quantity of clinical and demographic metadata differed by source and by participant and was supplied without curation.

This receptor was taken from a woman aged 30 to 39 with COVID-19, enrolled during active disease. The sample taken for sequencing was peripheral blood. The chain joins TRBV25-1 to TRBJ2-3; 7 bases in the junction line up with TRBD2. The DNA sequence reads TGTGCCAGCAGTGAAGCGGGAGAGGTAGATACGCAGTATTTT. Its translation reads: CASSEAGEVDTQYF.